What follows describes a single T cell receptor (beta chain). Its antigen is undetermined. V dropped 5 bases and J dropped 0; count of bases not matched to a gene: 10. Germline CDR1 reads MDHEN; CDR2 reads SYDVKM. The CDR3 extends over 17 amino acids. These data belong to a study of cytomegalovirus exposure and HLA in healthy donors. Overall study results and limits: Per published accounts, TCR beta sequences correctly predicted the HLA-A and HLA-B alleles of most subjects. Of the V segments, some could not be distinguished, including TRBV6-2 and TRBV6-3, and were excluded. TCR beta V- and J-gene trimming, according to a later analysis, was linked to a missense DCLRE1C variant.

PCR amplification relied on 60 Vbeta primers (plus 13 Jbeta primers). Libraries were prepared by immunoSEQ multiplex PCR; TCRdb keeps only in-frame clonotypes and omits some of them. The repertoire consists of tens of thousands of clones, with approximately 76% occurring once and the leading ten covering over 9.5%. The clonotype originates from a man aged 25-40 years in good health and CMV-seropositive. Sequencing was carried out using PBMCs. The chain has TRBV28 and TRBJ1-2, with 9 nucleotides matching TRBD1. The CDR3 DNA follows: TGTGCCAGCAGTGTCCCGGGACAGGGCAGAACTAACTATGGCTACACCTTC. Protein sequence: CASSVPGQGRTNYGYTF.